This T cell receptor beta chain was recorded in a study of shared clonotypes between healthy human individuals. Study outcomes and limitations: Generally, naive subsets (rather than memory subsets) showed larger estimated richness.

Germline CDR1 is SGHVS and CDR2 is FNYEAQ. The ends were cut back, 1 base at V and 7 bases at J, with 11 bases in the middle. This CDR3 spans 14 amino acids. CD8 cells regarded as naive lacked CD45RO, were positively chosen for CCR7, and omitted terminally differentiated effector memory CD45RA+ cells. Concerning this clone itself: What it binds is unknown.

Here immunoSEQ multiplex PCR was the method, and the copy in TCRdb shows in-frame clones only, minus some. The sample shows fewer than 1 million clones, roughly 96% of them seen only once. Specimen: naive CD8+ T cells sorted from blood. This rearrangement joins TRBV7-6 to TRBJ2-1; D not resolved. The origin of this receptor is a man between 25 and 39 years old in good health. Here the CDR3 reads CASSLGPSHNEQFF. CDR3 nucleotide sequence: TGTGCCAGCAGCTTAGGCCCTTCCCATAATGAGCAGTTCTTC.